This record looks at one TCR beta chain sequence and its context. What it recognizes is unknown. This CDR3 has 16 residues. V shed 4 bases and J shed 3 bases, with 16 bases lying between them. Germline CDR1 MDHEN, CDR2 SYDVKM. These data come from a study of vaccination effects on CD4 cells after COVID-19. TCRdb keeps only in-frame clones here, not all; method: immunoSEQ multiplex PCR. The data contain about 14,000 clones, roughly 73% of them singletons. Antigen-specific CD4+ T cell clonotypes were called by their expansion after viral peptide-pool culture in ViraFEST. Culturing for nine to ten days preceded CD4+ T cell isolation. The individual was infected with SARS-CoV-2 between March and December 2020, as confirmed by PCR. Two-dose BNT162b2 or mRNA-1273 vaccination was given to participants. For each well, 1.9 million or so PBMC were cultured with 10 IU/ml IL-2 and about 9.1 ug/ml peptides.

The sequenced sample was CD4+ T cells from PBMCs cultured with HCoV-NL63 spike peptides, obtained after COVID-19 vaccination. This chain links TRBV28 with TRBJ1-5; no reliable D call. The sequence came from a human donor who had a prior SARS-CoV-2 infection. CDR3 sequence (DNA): TGTGCCAGCAGTTCCGGCGGATTCCTTCTCAATCAGCCCCAGCATTTT. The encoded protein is CASSSGGFLLNQPQHF. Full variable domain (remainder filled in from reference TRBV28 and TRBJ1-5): DVKVTQSSRYLVKRTGEKVFLECVQDMDHENMFWYRQDPGLGLRLIYFSYDVKMKEKGDIPEGYSVSREKKERFSLILESASTNQTSMYLCASSSGGFLLNQPQHFGDGTRLSIL.